One and the same sample provided the 16 T cell receptor beta chains below, sequenced in a study of blood T cell repertoires in COVID-19 (dated by TCRdb to 2020 to 2021). The library relied on the immunoSEQ multiplex PCR assay. Imported from immuneACCESS, the table was reduced by TCRdb to in-frame sequences with V and J called. These copies leave out some clones; in studies compared against another copy, an unresolved V gene accounts for under half, and the cause of the remainder is not known. Recorded for this sample are tens of thousands of clones; more than 75% of them occurred a single time. 44% of the sample rests with the top ten. Sequencing was carried out using peripheral blood. These receptors all come from a human donor in a cohort sampled during active COVID-19.

The chain has TRBV28 and TRBJ2-6; TRBD1 agrees at 8 bases. This CDR3 is 18 amino acids long. From germline, CDR1 is MDHEN and CDR2 SYDVKM. V lost 2 bases and J lost 0; bases outside the gene matches: 6. Here the CDR3 reads CASSLVGQGASGANVLTF. The CDR3 DNA sequence: TGTGCCAGCAGTTTAGTGGGGCAGGGGGCCTCTGGGGCCAACGTCCTGACTTTC.

V is TRBV19 and J is TRBJ1-1, with TRBD1 identical over 7 bases. In germline, CDR1 is LNHDA, CDR2 SQIVND (reference sequence). This CDR3 comprises 15 residues. With V trimmed by 9 bases and J by 0 bases, 10 bases remained unmatched. The CDR3 sequence: CASCWDSFMNTEAFF. The CDR3 DNA reads TGTGCCAGCTGTTGGGACAGTTTCATGAACACTGAAGCTTTCTTT.

Worth noting for this clone: The sample contains more than one DNA sequence encoding this CDR3. The chain recombines TRBV3-1 (or the pseudogene TRBV3-2) with TRBJ1-2; perhaps TRBD1 as D (5 bases). The V end was cut by 0 bases, the J end by 1 base, with 9 bases between. Germline CDR1 LGHDT, CDR2 YNNKEL (reference sequence). The CDR3 covers 15 residues. The CDR3 sequence is CASSQDLGLNYGYTF. DNA of the CDR3: TGTGCCAGCAGCCAAGATCTGGGACTTAACTATGGCTACACCTTC.

The chain recombines TRBV11-2 with TRBJ2-7, with D possibly being TRBD2 (5 bases). The CDR3 is 14 residues long. Germline lookup yields CDR1 SGHAT and CDR2 FQNNGV. The V end lost 1 base, the J end lost 3 bases, and 10 bases lay between the germline ends. DNA of the CDR3: TGTGCCAGCAGCTTAGGCACGGGGAGCTACGAGCAGTACTTC. Its translation is CASSLGTGSYEQYF.

The rearrangement uses TRBV13 and TRBJ2-7, with D possibly being TRBD1 (6 bases). This CDR3 has 16 residues. Trimming shortened V by 1 base and J by 0 bases, and 13 bases separated the two germline ends. CDR1 is PRHDT, CDR2 FYEKMQ, per germline (reference sequence). In DNA form, the CDR3 reads TGTGCCAGCAGCTTAGTTGCAGGGACAAGCTCCTACGAGCAGTACTTC. It yields the protein CASSLVAGTSSYEQYF.

J is TRBJ1-3 and V is TRBV2, with D hard to call. In germline, CDR1 is SNHLY, CDR2 FYNNEI. The CDR3 totals 17 residues. Deletions cut 7 bases from V and 0 bases from J, with 19 bases between. CDR3 loop: CASKRVGPDHSGNTIYF. In DNA form, the CDR3 reads TGTGCCAGCAAGAGGGTCGGGCCCGACCACTCTGGAAACACCATATATTTT.

The J gene is TRBJ1-1, the V gene TRBV24-1; a possible D gene is TRBD1 (5 bases). Trimming took 5 bases from V and 3 from J, leaving 6 bases between them. This CDR3 is built from 12 residues. In germline, CDR1 is KGHDR, CDR2 SFDVKD. CDR3 loop: CATSVGDTEAFF. As DNA, the CDR3 is TGTGCCACCAGTGTAGGGGACACTGAAGCTTTCTTT.

This clone occurred once. This sequence joins TRBV6-5 and TRBJ1-2; 9 nucleotides align to TRBD1. Germline CDR1 reads MNHEY; CDR2 reads SVGAGI. The ends lost 0 bases at V and 4 bases at J; junction bases unmatched: 6. The CDR3 totals 16 residues. The CDR3 DNA reads as TGTGCCAGCAGTTACTCGTCTCCGGGACAGGGCTATGGCTACACCTTC. Protein: CASSYSSPGQGYGYTF.

The chain uses TRBV9 and TRBJ2-7, with 8 bases fitting TRBD1. Germline lookup yields CDR1 SGDLS and CDR2 YYNGEE. The CDR3 covers 13 residues. V dropped 0 bases and J dropped 12; count of bases not matched to a gene: 8. The CDR3 here is CASSVDSGGFLYF. CDR3 in DNA: TGTGCCAGCAGCGTAGATTCAGGGGGCTTTCTGTACTTC.

This sequence joins TRBV10-3 and TRBJ1-5, with D unclear. Deletions cut 3 bases from V and 5 bases from J, with 17 bases between. The germline gives CDR1 ENHRY, CDR2 SYGVKD. This CDR3 is 16 amino acids long. Here the CDR3 reads CAISETRTREHQPQHF. DNA for the CDR3: TGTGCCATCAGTGAAACCCGGACGAGGGAGCATCAGCCCCAGCATTTT.

This clone was picked up one time. The chain is built from TRBV18 and TRBJ2-7; 8 bases line up with TRBD2. The germline gives CDR1 KGHSH, CDR2 LQKENI. The CDR3 consists of 15 residues. V lost 6 bases and J lost 4; bases outside the gene matches: 11. The CDR3 spells CASSLVAGPTYEQYF. The CDR3 region has the DNA TGTGCCAGCTCCCTCGTAGCGGGACCAACTTACGAGCAGTACTTC.

In its sample, this clone was seen a few times. The gene calls are TRBV19 and TRBJ2-3; 9 bases map to TRBD1. V shed 4 bases, J shed 4 bases, and the junction held 3 bases outside the gene matches. The germline CDR1 and CDR2 sequences are LNHDA and SQIVND (reference sequence). CDR3 length equals 14 residues. CDR3 bases: TGTGCCAGTAGTACAGGACAGGGGCCAGATACGCAGTATTTT. Encoded protein: CASSTGQGPDTQYF. Variable domain in full (rest from reference TRBV19 and TRBJ2-3): DGGITQSPKYLFRKEGQNVTLSCEQNLNHDAMYWYRQDPGQGLRLIYYSQIVNDFQKGDIAEGYSVSREKKESFPLTVTSAQKNPTAFYLCASSTGQGPDTQYFGPGTRLTVL.

The chain employs TRBV7-9 and TRBJ1-2; 9 positions agree with TRBD1. This CDR3 region has 16 residues. J gave up 4 bases and V 0 bases, and 6 bases lay outside the gene matches. CDR1 SEHNR and CDR2 FQNEAQ come from the germline V gene (reference sequence). The CDR3 spells CASSLARTGVRYGYTF. As DNA, the CDR3 is TGTGCCAGCAGCTTAGCCCGGACAGGGGTTCGCTATGGCTACACCTTC.

The chain has TRBV28 and TRBJ2-7; D remains ambiguous. Between the trimmed V and J ends, which lost 6 bases and 1 base, there was a span of 25 bases. The CDR3 has 18 amino acids. From germline, CDR1 is MDHEN and CDR2 SYDVKM. Written as DNA, the CDR3 is TGTGCCAGCAGCCCTTCCCCCTTCTTCCAGGCGATATCCTACGAGCAGTACTTC. Translating it yields CASSPSPFFQAISYEQYF.

The chain links TRBV14 to TRBJ2-5, with D possibly being TRBD1 (5 bases). Between the trimmed V and J ends, which lost 1 base and 1 base, there was a span of 10 bases. CDR1 is SGHDN, CDR2 FVKESK, per germline. This CDR3 region has 15 residues. This CDR3 reads CASSQGQIRQETQYF. The DNA of the CDR3 is TGTGCCAGCAGCCAAGGACAGATCCGCCAAGAGACCCAGTACTTC.

The rearrangement uses TRBV4-3 and TRBJ1-1; D might be TRBD1 (6 bases). V was trimmed by 0 bases and J by 4 bases, leaving 15 bases between them. Per the germline V gene, CDR1 is LGHNA and CDR2 is YSLEER. The CDR3 runs 16 residues. The CDR3 loop is CASSQDFTGRSTEAFF. In nucleotides, the CDR3 is TGCGCCAGCAGCCAAGATTTCACAGGGCGTAGCACTGAAGCTTTCTTT.